This TCR beta chain was captured by sequencing in a study of CD4 T cells in relation to SARS-CoV-2 and coronaviruses. As for the study in general: Shared crossreactive spike epitopes were mapped to their HLA restriction.

Study outcomes and limitations: This crossreactivity analysis covered spike protein alone, no other viral proteins.

Germline assignment: CDR1 KGHSH and CDR2 LQKENI. The CDR3 contains 14 residues. The V end was cut by 1 base, the J end by 0 bases, with 6 bases between. About this clone: Its antigen is undetermined.

Uncultured naive and memory CD4+ T cells supplied DNA for deep TCR-beta sequencing. Here immunoSEQ multiplex PCR was the method, and the copy in TCRdb shows in-frame clones only, minus some. This sample has tens of thousands of clones; 88% occur once, and the top ten carry roughly a tenth. The receptor comes from an adult with COVID-19. The genes are TRBV18 and TRBJ1-2; D is unclear. Sequencing used memory CD4+ T cells from PBMCs. The CDR3 nucleotides read TGTGCCAGCTCACCACAGCAAGCTAACTATGGCTACACCTTC. Protein: CASSPQQANYGYTF.